This passage covers 6 T cell receptor beta chains from one sample sequenced in a study of blood T cell repertoires in COVID-19 (dated by TCRdb to the early 2020s). The library was prepared using the immunoSEQ multiplex PCR assay. Here the immuneACCESS table is served through TCRdb, limited to in-frame sequences with V and J called. Missing clones are a known gap in these copies; in checked studies unresolved V genes cover under half, and the rest lacks a known reason. This sample is represented by some 390,000 clones; just under 90% of them were singletons. Together, the top ten hold 1.5% to 2% of the sample. The source material was PBMCs or T cells enriched from blood (not recorded which). Source of these receptors: a woman aged 25 to 39 who had recovered from COVID-19.

This clone showed up just once. The V and J genes are TRBV30 and TRBJ1-2, with no clear D. Deletions cut 4 bases from V and 0 bases from J, with 15 bases between. The CDR3 sequence is 15 residues long. Germline assignment: CDR1 GTSNPN and CDR2 SVGIG (reference sequence). DNA for the CDR3: TGTGCCTGGATATATCGCAGGTCGGCTAACTATGGCTACACCTTC. Its translation: CAWIYRRSANYGYTF.

This chain connects TRBV24-1 to TRBJ2-1; 10 bases are a match to TRBD1. J was trimmed by 8 bases and V by 7 bases; bases with no gene match: 7. This CDR3 is 14 amino acids long. Germline V lookup: CDR1 KGHDR, CDR2 SFDVKD. CDR3 loop: CATSPGQGFHEQFF. CDR3 DNA sequence: TGTGCCACCAGCCCGGGACAGGGGTTTCATGAGCAGTTCTTC.

The CDR3 loop is CAMEWGTRYNSPLHF. The DNA of the CDR3 is TGTGCCATGGAGTGGGGGACACGCTATAATTCACCCCTCCACTTT. The chain uses TRBV30 and TRBJ1-6; D may be TRBD1 (6 bases). Germline lookup yields CDR1 GTSNPN and CDR2 SVGIG (reference sequence). This CDR3 comprises 15 residues. V was pared by 8 bases and J by 3 bases, with 17 bases between.

V gene TRBV28 combines with J gene TRBJ1-4; D is unclear. Germline values: CDR1 MDHEN, CDR2 SYDVKM. With 4 bases removed from V and 8 bases from J, the gap between germline ends came to 8 bases. CDR3 length equals 12 residues. The CDR3, as DNA: TGTGCCAGCAGTTCCCTCCTCGAAAAACTGTTTTTT. Translated: CASSSLLEKLFF.

CDR3 DNA: TGTGCCAGCAGTCCTAGTGACAGGCTACGTCAGCCCCAGCATTTT. It translates to CASSPSDRLRQPQHF. V and J are TRBV28 and TRBJ1-5; tentative D call: TRBD1 (6 bases). The CDR3 loop spans 15 amino acids. Germline CDR1 reads MDHEN; CDR2 reads SYDVKM. Trimming left V 5 bases short and J 6 bases short, with 17 bases between.

The chain links TRBV5-1 to TRBJ1-2; maybe TRBD1 (6 bases). V lost 3 bases and J 2 bases, leaving 23 bases between the germline ends. Germline-derived CDR1 and CDR2 are SGHRS and YFSETQ. This CDR3 region has 18 residues. The CDR3 spells CASSYTLTGYGGNYGYTF. The CDR3 DNA is TGCGCCAGCAGCTATACCCTAACAGGGTACGGAGGAAACTATGGCTACACCTTC. Together with reference TRBV5-1 and TRBJ1-2, the CDR3 gives the full variable domain: KAGVTQTPRYLIKTRGQQVTLSCSPISGHRSVSWYQQTPGQGLQFLFEYFSETQRNKGNFPGRFSGRQFSNSRSEMNVSTLELGDSALYLCASSYTLTGYGGNYGYTFGSGTRLTVV.